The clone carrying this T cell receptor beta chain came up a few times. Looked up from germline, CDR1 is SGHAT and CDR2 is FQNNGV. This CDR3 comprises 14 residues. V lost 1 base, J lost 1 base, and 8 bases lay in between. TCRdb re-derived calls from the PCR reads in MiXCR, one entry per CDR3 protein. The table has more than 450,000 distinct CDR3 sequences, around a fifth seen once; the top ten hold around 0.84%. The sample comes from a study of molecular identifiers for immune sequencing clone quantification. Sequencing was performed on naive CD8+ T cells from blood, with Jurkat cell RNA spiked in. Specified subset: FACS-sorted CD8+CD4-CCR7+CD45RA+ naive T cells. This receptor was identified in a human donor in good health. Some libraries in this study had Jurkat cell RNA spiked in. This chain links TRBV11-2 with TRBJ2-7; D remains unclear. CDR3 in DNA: TGTGCCAGCAGCTTAGTGCCACCGTCCTACGAGCAGTACTTC. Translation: CASSLVPPSYEQYF.